The 23 T cell receptor beta chains reported below all come from one sample, sequenced in a study of technical replicates of blood from a handful of donors. This table comes from immunoSEQ multiplex PCR, and its TCRdb copy is limited to in-frame clones, with some not included. The data contain roughly 87,000 clones, approximately 94% of them singletons. The sample taken for sequencing was T cells isolated from PBMCs. These receptors were collected from a human donor in good health.

J is TRBJ2-7 and V is TRBV14; possible D gene TRBD2, 5 bases. The CDR3 contains 15 residues. Trimming removed 4 bases from V and 5 bases from J, with 18 bases in between. Germline CDR1 SGHDN, CDR2 FVKESK. The CDR3 protein is CASSPSLGSYHEQYF. The CDR3, as DNA: TGTGCCAGCAGCCCGTCCCTGGGGAGCTACCACGAGCAGTACTTC.

The chain recombines TRBV9 with TRBJ1-1; the D gene is possibly TRBD1 (6 bases). Between the trimmed V and J ends, which lost 0 bases and 9 bases, there was a span of 15 bases. The CDR3 consists of 14 residues. Germline loops: CDR1 SGDLS, CDR2 YYNGEE. CDR3 loop: CASSVEGGGGKAFF. The DNA for the CDR3 is TGTGCCAGCAGCGTAGAGGGGGGCGGGGGAAAAGCTTTCTTT.

The rearrangement joins TRBV5-1 to TRBJ2-7; possibly TRBD1 for D (6 bases). Germline V gives CDR1 SGHRS, CDR2 YFSETQ. V lost 0 bases and J lost 0, with 13 bases in between. CDR3 length equals 16 residues. In DNA form, the CDR3 reads TGCGCCAGCAGCTTGGCCGGGGTGGACAGCTCCTACGAGCAGTACTTC. Amino acid sequence: CASSLAGVDSSYEQYF.

This rearrangement joins TRBV2 to TRBJ1-3; possible D gene TRBD1, 6 bases. The V gene lost 5 bases and the J gene lost 0 bases, with 8 bases spanning the gap. The CDR3 contains 14 residues. Germline V gives CDR1 SNHLY, CDR2 FYNNEI. This chain's CDR3 is CASSQGYSGNTIYF. CDR3 DNA: TGTGCCAGCAGTCAGGGGTACTCTGGAAACACCATATATTTT.

This clone was picked up one time. The chain has TRBV7-2 and TRBJ2-7, with D maybe TRBD1 (6 bases). Trimming took 1 base from V and 3 from J, leaving 13 bases between them. Germline V gene data show CDR1 as SGHTA and CDR2 as FQGNSA. The CDR3 totals 15 residues. The CDR3, as DNA: TGTGCCAGCAGCTTAGATGTGACAGGCGACTACGAGCAGTACTTC. Translating gives CASSLDVTGDYEQYF.

The chain uses TRBV6-4 and TRBJ2-7; 9 bases match TRBD1. The V segment lost 3 bases and the J segment 3 bases; nucleotides outside the gene matches: 3. Germline V gene lookup returns CDR1 MRHNA and CDR2 SNTAGT. This CDR3 contains 14 residues. The CDR3 region is CASSEETGGYEQYF. In DNA, the CDR3 is TGTGCCAGCAGTGAGGAGACAGGGGGCTACGAGCAGTACTTC.

The chain carries TRBV4-1 and TRBJ1-2; 9 nucleotides line up with TRBD1. This CDR3 has 14 residues. Losses at the gene ends were 2 bases for V and 3 bases for J; bases not matched to a gene: 1. Germline lookup yields CDR1 MGHRA and CDR2 YSYEKL. CDR3 bases: TGCGCCAGCAGCCAAAGGACAGGGGACTATGGCTACACCTTC. Protein sequence: CASSQRTGDYGYTF.

The chain recombines TRBV5-1 with TRBJ2-3, with 7 bases identical to TRBD2. The CDR3 has 17 amino acids. CDR1 is SGHRS, CDR2 YFSETQ, per germline. Trimming cost V 3 bases and J 2 bases; bases outside gene matches: 12. The CDR3 sequence: CASSYRGDGEFTDTQYF. The DNA for the CDR3 is TGCGCCAGCAGCTACCGGGGGGACGGAGAATTCACAGATACGCAGTATTTT.

This clone was recorded only once. The rearrangement links TRBV12-5 to TRBJ2-2, with D possibly being TRBD1 (6 bases). The germline V and J ends were trimmed by 5 bases and 6 bases, with 10 bases remaining between them. CDR3 length equals 13 residues. The germline gives CDR1 LGHNT, CDR2 FRNRAP. CDR3 coding DNA: TGTGCTAGTGGTCCGGACAGTCCCGGGGAGCTGTTTTTT. Translated, it gives CASGPDSPGELFF.

This sequence joins TRBV29-1 and TRBJ2-7; D uncertain. Germline V lookup: CDR1 SQVTM, CDR2 ANQGSEA. V was pared by 7 bases and J by 0 bases, with 13 bases between. The CDR3 totals 13 residues. CDR3 sequence reads: CSARESASYEQYF. The DNA for the CDR3 is TGCAGCGCTAGAGAGAGTGCCTCCTACGAGCAGTACTTC.

The chain carries TRBV18 and TRBJ1-4, with D unresolved. CDR3 size: 15 residues. The germline V gene encodes CDR1 KGHSH and CDR2 LQKENI. V lost 4 bases to trimming and J lost 8 bases, with 17 bases between them. CDR3 nucleotides: TGTGCCAGCTCACAAGGTATAGGACTAGAGGAAAAACTGTTTTTT. Amino acid sequence: CASSQGIGLEEKLFF.

This clone was seen only once. This chain links TRBV11-2 with TRBJ1-3; D is possibly TRBD1 (5 bases). This CDR3 contains 15 residues. Trimming removed 0 bases from V and 3 bases from J, with 9 bases in between. Germline V gene lookup returns CDR1 SGHAT and CDR2 FQNNGV. CDR3 sequence (DNA): TGTGCCAGCAGCTTAGAGAGGCAGGGTGGAAACACCATATATTTT. Protein product: CASSLERQGGNTIYF.

CDR3 residues: CASSGWYQVGGGELFF. Here the CDR3 DNA reads TGTGCCAGCAGTGGCTGGTATCAAGTCGGCGGGGGGGAGCTGTTTTTT. The chain employs TRBV2 and TRBJ2-2; possible D gene TRBD2, 5 bases. The CDR3 runs 16 residues. Trimming stripped 4 bases from V and 8 bases from J, with 20 bases between. CDR1 SNHLY and CDR2 FYNNEI come from the germline V gene.

Here the CDR3 DNA reads TGTGCCAGCAGTTTTACCGGGACAGCTGAAGCTTTCTTT. Amino acid sequence: CASSFTGTAEAFF. The J gene is TRBJ1-1, the V gene TRBV5-4, with 7 nucleotides matching TRBD1. CDR1 SGHNT and CDR2 YYREEE come from the germline V gene (reference sequence). This CDR3 has 13 residues. With 5 bases clipped from V and 6 bases from J, the junction kept 7 bases outside the gene matches.

The chain couples TRBV7-9 to TRBJ1-1; a weak D match, TRBD1 (6 bases). CDR1 is SEHNR, CDR2 FQNEAQ, per germline (reference sequence). The CDR3 is 15 residues long. The V end was cut by 4 bases, the J end by 0 bases, with 12 bases between. The CDR3 loop is CASSSTRGLNTEAFF. Here the CDR3 DNA reads TGTGCCAGCAGCTCGACCAGGGGCCTGAACACTGAAGCTTTCTTT. The full variable domain, completed using reference TRBV7-9 and TRBJ1-1, is DTGVSQNPRHKITKRGQNVTFRCDPISEHNRLYWYRQTLGQGPEFLTYFQNEAQLEKSRLLSDRFSAERPKGSFSTLEIQRTEQGDSAMYLCASSSTRGLNTEAFFGQGTRLTVV.

J is TRBJ1-5 and V is TRBV27; no definite D call. V lost 0 bases, J lost 4 bases, and 7 bases lay in between. Germline V gives CDR1 MNHEY, CDR2 SMNVEV (reference sequence). The CDR3 is made up of 14 amino acids. CDR3 sequence: CASSLSGANQPQHF. As DNA, the CDR3 is TGTGCCAGCAGTTTATCAGGAGCTAATCAGCCCCAGCATTTT.

The chain couples TRBV4-1 to TRBJ2-1; TRBD2 matches at 7 bases. CDR1 is MGHRA, CDR2 YSYEKL, per germline. The CDR3 has 12 residues. V shed 8 bases and J 10 bases; nucleotides not matched to a gene: 8. CDR3 nucleotides: TGCGCCAGCGGGCCCCTGGGAGGGGAGCAGTTCTTC. Amino acids: CASGPLGGEQFF.

This sequence joins TRBV10-2 and TRBJ2-3; TRBD2 aligns across 9 bases. CDR1 and CDR2 from the germline V gene are WSHSY and SAAADI. V lost 6 bases to trimming and J lost 2 bases; unmatched junction nucleotides: 6. The CDR3 is 15 residues long. The CDR3 loop is CASSDRLAVTDTQYF. CDR3 DNA sequence: TGCGCCAGCAGCGACCGACTAGCGGTCACAGATACGCAGTATTTT.

The gene calls are TRBV28 and TRBJ1-1, with D unclear. Between the trimmed V and J ends, which lost 5 bases and 11 bases, there was a span of 12 bases. This CDR3 contains 11 residues. CDR1 and CDR2 (germline): MDHEN, SYDVKM. The CDR3 reads CASSKDSGAFF. CDR3 coding DNA: TGTGCCAGCAGTAAAGACTCCGGGGCTTTCTTT.

The chain recombines TRBV10-3 with TRBJ2-3; 9 bases line up with TRBD2. Germline assignment: CDR1 ENHRY and CDR2 SYGVKD. After removal of 5 bases from V and 5 bases from J, the junction contained 11 bases not matched to a gene. This CDR3 region has 16 residues. In DNA form, the CDR3 reads TGTGCCATCAGTCCTTCTAGCGGGATCGTAGGAGATACGCAGTATTTT. Translated: CAISPSSGIVGDTQYF.

This chain joins TRBV27 and TRBJ1-5, with a weak D call TRBD1 (5 bases). This CDR3 region has 13 residues. Germline V gene sequence: CDR1 MNHEY, CDR2 SMNVEV (reference sequence). The V and J ends lost 4 bases and 7 bases respectively, with 11 bases between them. CDR3 sequence (DNA): TGTGCCAGCAGTTCCTTTCAGGGACAGCCCCAGCATTTT. It is translated as CASSSFQGQPQHF.

The chain links TRBV5-1 to TRBJ2-1, with 9 bases aligning to TRBD1. V dropped 0 bases and J dropped 4; count of bases not matched to a gene: 5. CDR3 length equals 16 residues. CDR1 SGHRS and CDR2 YFSETQ come from the germline V gene. CDR3 protein: CASSLAPGQGYNEQFF. DNA for the CDR3: TGCGCCAGCAGCTTGGCCCCGGGACAGGGATACAATGAGCAGTTCTTC.

The gene calls are TRBV5-1 and TRBJ1-2; 9 bases are shared with TRBD1. The trim removed 0 bases at V and 4 bases at J, leaving 4 bases unmatched. Per the germline V gene, CDR1 is SGHRS and CDR2 is YFSETQ. CDR3 length: 15 amino acids. DNA of the CDR3: TGCGCCAGCAGCTTGGCGGGACAGGGCGTCTATGGCTACACCTTC. This encodes CASSLAGQGVYGYTF. Variable domain in full (rest from reference TRBV5-1 and TRBJ1-2): KAGVTQTPRYLIKTRGQQVTLSCSPISGHRSVSWYQQTPGQGLQFLFEYFSETQRNKGNFPGRFSGRQFSNSRSEMNVSTLELGDSALYLCASSLAGQGVYGYTFGSGTRLTVV.